These 15 T cell receptor beta chains were sequenced from one sample in a study of OX40 agonist ivuxolimab in advanced cancers. The method was immunoSEQ multiplex PCR; TCRdb's version includes in-frame clones alone and lacks a portion of them. The table records about 49,000 clones, less than 85% of them present only once. The specimen comprised CD4+ or CD8+ T cells sorted from blood, sampled in a trial of the OX40 agonist ivuxolimab. The origin of the receptors is an adult with an advanced solid tumor such as melanoma, head and neck, liver or kidney cancer.

The V call is TRBV7-2, the J call TRBJ1-4; D is possibly TRBD1 (5 bases). The CDR3 is 17 amino acids. Germline-derived CDR1 and CDR2 are SGHTA and FQGNSA. V was shortened by 0 bases and J by 0 bases, with 11 bases between the two germline ends. The DNA of the CDR3 is TGTGCCAGCAGCTTAGCGGGTCAAGGGGCAACTAATGAAAAACTGTTTTTT. Protein: CASSLAGQGATNEKLFF.

This chain joins TRBV2 and TRBJ1-1; D gene ambiguous. Germline V lookup: CDR1 SNHLY, CDR2 FYNNEI. V was shortened by 4 bases and J by 4 bases, with 25 bases between the two germline ends. The CDR3 is made up of 18 amino acids. CDR3 residues: CASSGLVVATISTTEAFF. The CDR3, as DNA: TGTGCCAGCAGTGGGTTAGTTGTGGCGACGATTTCGACCACTGAAGCTTTCTTT.

The V gene is TRBV27, the J gene TRBJ1-1; D gene ambiguous. CDR1 and CDR2 from the germline V gene are MNHEY and SMNVEV (reference sequence). The CDR3 has 14 amino acids. Trimming removed 3 bases from V and 0 bases from J, with 8 bases in between. The CDR3 DNA follows: TGTGCCAGCAGTTTTTTGAGCATGAACACTGAAGCTTTCTTT. Protein sequence: CASSFLSMNTEAFF.

The rearrangement joins TRBV9 to TRBJ1-1; D is unresolved. CDR3 size: 14 residues. With 4 bases removed from V and 5 bases from J, the gap between germline ends came to 15 bases. The germline CDR1 and CDR2 sequences are SGDLS and YYNGEE. CDR3 residues: CASSINPGSTEAFF. The CDR3 coding sequence is TGTGCCAGCAGCATCAACCCCGGCTCGACTGAAGCTTTCTTT.

The genes are TRBV19 and TRBJ2-2, with 11 bases that match TRBD2. Germline V lookup: CDR1 LNHDA, CDR2 SQIVND (reference sequence). The CDR3 has 14 amino acids. CDR3 loop: CGSGGAGSTGELFF. The CDR3 DNA reads as TGTGGTAGCGGGGGGGCCGGTAGCACCGGGGAGCTGTTTTTT.

The chain joins TRBV30 to TRBJ2-1; the D gene could be TRBD1 or TRBD2 (5 bases each). V was shortened by 4 bases and J by 7 bases, with 14 bases between the two germline ends. The CDR3 totals 13 residues. Germline lookup yields CDR1 GTSNPN and CDR2 SVGIG (reference sequence). The CDR3 protein is CAWTPGPRNEQFF. The DNA for the CDR3 is TGTGCCTGGACCCCGGGACCCAGGAATGAGCAGTTCTTC.

This rearrangement joins TRBV7-9 to TRBJ2-7; possibly TRBD1 for D (5 bases). Deletions cut 4 bases from V and 4 bases from J, with 14 bases between. Germline lookup yields CDR1 SEHNR and CDR2 FQNEAQ (reference sequence). The CDR3 length is 14 residues. CDR3 in amino acids: CASSSRSGAYEQYF. The DNA of the CDR3 is TGTGCCAGCAGCTCCAGGAGTGGGGCGTACGAGCAGTACTTC.

This rearrangement joins TRBV15 to TRBJ1-2; a weak D match, TRBD1 (6 bases). Germline loops: CDR1 LNHNV, CDR2 YYDKDF (reference sequence). The CDR3 runs 13 residues. With 1 base removed from V and 4 bases from J, the gap between germline ends came to 7 bases. This chain's CDR3 is CATSRGGAYGYTF. CDR3 DNA sequence: TGTGCCACCAGCAGAGGGGGGGCCTATGGCTACACCTTC.

J is TRBJ1-1 and V is TRBV2, with a weak D call TRBD1 (5 bases). From germline, CDR1 is SNHLY and CDR2 FYNNEI. With 3 bases removed from V and 2 bases from J, the gap between germline ends came to 7 bases. CDR3 length: 13 residues. The CDR3 loop reads CASSEGENTEAFF. The CDR3 nucleotides read TGTGCCAGCAGTGAGGGGGAAAACACTGAAGCTTTCTTT.

V usage is TRBV2 and J usage is TRBJ2-3, with D perhaps matching TRBD1 (6 bases). Germline CDR1 reads SNHLY; CDR2 reads FYNNEI. CDR3 length: 12 residues. Trimming took 7 bases from V and 11 from J, leaving 16 bases between them. CDR3 protein: CASMGQGSGQYF. Written as DNA, the CDR3 is TGTGCCAGCATGGGGCAGGGGAGCGGGCAGTATTTT.

This clone was detected only once. This sequence joins TRBV19 and TRBJ2-7, with D hard to call. The CDR3 runs to 13 residues. V shed 2 bases and J shed 1 base, with 6 bases lying between them. Germline V gene sequence: CDR1 LNHDA, CDR2 SQIVND (reference sequence). The DNA for the CDR3 is TGTGCCAGTAGTATACCCGGTTCCTACGAGCAGTACTTC. It is translated as CASSIPGSYEQYF. Full variable domain (outside the CDR3, taken from reference TRBV19 and TRBJ2-7): DGGITQSPKYLFRKEGQNVTLSCEQNLNHDAMYWYRQDPGQGLRLIYYSQIVNDFQKGDIAEGYSVSREKKESFPLTVTSAQKNPTAFYLCASSIPGSYEQYFGPGTRLTVT.

The chain has TRBV9 and TRBJ1-3; TRBD1 is a possible D gene (6 bases). The germline CDR1 and CDR2 sequences are SGDLS and YYNGEE. This CDR3 has 17 amino acids. V dropped 3 bases and J dropped 2 bases, with 18 bases sitting between them. The CDR3 DNA follows: TGTGCCAGCAGCGCCCCAGCAGGGGACCGGGCTGGAAACACCATATATTTT. It codes for CASSAPAGDRAGNTIYF.

The chain is built from TRBV7-8 and TRBJ2-2; the D gene is possibly TRBD1 (5 bases). The CDR3 is 10 amino acids. From germline, CDR1 is SGHVS and CDR2 FQNEAQ. V lost 10 bases and J lost 13, with 13 bases in between. CDR3 sequence (DNA): TGTGCCATAATTCCAGGGTCGCTGTTTTTT. It encodes CAIIPGSLFF.

The V and J genes are TRBV4-3 and TRBJ1-5, with 7 bases lining up with TRBD1. Looked up from germline, CDR1 is LGHNA and CDR2 is YSLEER. V shed 0 bases, J shed 6 bases, and the junction held 11 bases outside the gene matches. The CDR3 length is 17 residues. CDR3 residues: CASSQDWVYRGPQPQHF. CDR3 DNA sequence: TGCGCCAGCAGCCAAGATTGGGTATACAGGGGCCCTCAGCCCCAGCATTTT.

The chain recombines TRBV5-1 with TRBJ2-1, with 8 bases fitting TRBD1. The CDR3 is 14 residues long. Germline V gene data show CDR1 as SGHRS and CDR2 as YFSETQ. The V segment lost 4 bases and the J segment 6 bases; nucleotides outside the gene matches: 6. The CDR3, as DNA: TGCGCCAGCAGCACAGGACAGGGAGGCAATGAGCAGTTCTTC. This sequence encodes CASSTGQGGNEQFF. The whole variable domain, filled in from reference TRBV5-1 and TRBJ2-1, reads KAGVTQTPRYLIKTRGQQVTLSCSPISGHRSVSWYQQTPGQGLQFLFEYFSETQRNKGNFPGRFSGRQFSNSRSEMNVSTLELGDSALYLCASSTGQGGNEQFFGPGTRLTVL.